The TCR beta chain described here comes from a study of T-cell memory formation after mild COVID-19. About the study: There were largely donor-specific TCR clusters.

TCRdb re-derived calls from the 5' RACE reads in MiXCR, one entry per CDR3 protein. The sample holds roughly 190,000 distinct CDR3 sequences, 10% to 13% seen once. This clonotype was observed a few times. The V gene's germline CDR1 is SGHTA and CDR2 FQGNSA. The CDR3 is made up of 17 amino acids. J gave up 2 bases and V 0 bases, and 9 bases lay outside the gene matches. The receptor was derived from a young man who had mild COVID-19 (a few samples of this study predate the infection). Cell type and time point are not known. The rearrangement uses TRBV7-2 and TRBJ1-1; 7 bases agree with TRBD1. The material sequenced was PBMCs or a T cell subset sorted from them (not recorded which). The CDR3 region has the DNA TGTGCCAGCAGCTTAGCCCCGGTACAGGGGACAAACACTGAAGCTTTCTTT. Amino acids: CASSLAPVQGTNTEAFF.